Each of the 29 T cell receptor beta chains below was sequenced from the same sample in a study of CD8+CD57+ T cells in acquired aplastic anemia (dated by TCRdb to 2017 to 2018). Sequencing took place on an Illumina HiSeq 2000. Genomic DNA served as template for TCR beta VDJ combination and CDR3 sequence profiling. TCRdb reworked the public reads: Q25 trimming with fastp, MiXCR clone assembly, productive beta chains retained. Entries that share a CDR3 protein sequence are merged under the most common genes and DNA. Across this sample there are roughly 200,000 distinct CDR3 sequences, with 63% seen only once. The top ten clones comprise approximately 46% of the sample. The patients picked for sequencing were ones in whom flow cytometry had shown an expansion of CD8+CD57+ cells. Input material: sorted CD4+, CD8+, or CD8+CD57+ T cells (not recorded which) from PBMCs. These receptors were collected from a human donor with aplastic anemia.

V usage is TRBV7-9 and J usage is TRBJ2-5; D uncertain. V was pared by 5 bases and J by 3 bases, with 10 bases between. Per germline, CDR1 SEHNR and CDR2 FQNEAQ (reference sequence). This CDR3 has 13 residues. CDR3: CASSEHPKETQYF. The CDR3 DNA follows: TGTGCCAGCAGCGAACATCCTAAAGAGACCCAGTACTTC.

V gene TRBV27 combines with J gene TRBJ1-6; D perhaps matches TRBD1 (5 bases). Germline CDR1 MNHEY, CDR2 SMNVEV (reference sequence). The CDR3 has 13 residues. V lost 7 bases and J lost 9, with 13 bases in between. The CDR3: CASKRKGSSPLHF. For the CDR3, the DNA is TGTGCCAGCAAAAGAAAGGGGAGTTCACCCCTCCACTTT.

The chain combines TRBV7-3 with TRBJ1-1, with 8 bases aligning to TRBD1. The V and J ends lost 1 base and 7 bases, in that order; junction bases with no gene match: 2. The CDR3 runs to 13 residues. CDR1 is SGHTA and CDR2 is FQGTGA in the germline V gene. The CDR3 reads CASSLIGTGEAFF. Written as DNA, the CDR3 is TGTGCCAGCAGCTTAATTGGGACAGGTGAAGCTTTCTTT.

This chain links TRBV24-1 with TRBJ1-5, with 11 bases fitting TRBD1. Trimming took 4 bases from V and 6 from J; bases not matched to a gene: 4. The CDR3 is 15 amino acids. Germline V CDR1 and CDR2: KGHDR, SFDVKD. The CDR3 nucleotides read TGTGCCACCAGTGAAACCGGGACAGGGGGTCAGCCCCAGCATTTT. Residues: CATSETGTGGQPQHF.

Many counts were recorded for this clonotype. The rearrangement uses TRBV5-1 and TRBJ2-2; perhaps TRBD1 as D (7 bases). The V end lost 4 bases, the J end lost 4 bases, and 11 bases lay between the germline ends. The CDR3 consists of 14 residues. CDR1 and CDR2 from the germline V gene are SGHRS and YFSETQ. The CDR3 nucleotides are TGCGCCAGCAGCGCGGGACAGATCACCGGGGAGCTGTTTTTT. Translated, it gives CASSAGQITGELFF.

The rearrangement joins TRBV7-9 to TRBJ2-5; 8 bases map to TRBD1. This CDR3 has 15 amino acids. CDR1 and CDR2 (germline): SEHNR, FQNEAQ (reference sequence). V shed 3 bases and J 5 bases; nucleotides not matched to a gene: 8. The DNA of the CDR3 is TGTGCCAGCAGCTTTGCGCGACAGGGGTCGGAGACCCAGTACTTC. It yields the protein CASSFARQGSETQYF.

The chain is built from TRBV7-4 and TRBJ1-5; TRBD1 is a possible D gene (5 bases). The CDR3 totals 16 residues. Germline V gives CDR1 SGHVT, CDR2 SQSDAQ. The germline V and J ends were trimmed by 0 bases and 1 base, with 10 bases remaining between them. CDR3 in amino acids: CASSLAIGESNQPQHF. DNA of the CDR3: TGTGCCAGCAGCTTAGCAATAGGGGAGAGCAATCAGCCCCAGCATTTT.

This clonotype showed up just once. This chain uses TRBV7-9 with TRBJ1-4; D gene uncertain. This CDR3 spans 13 amino acids. V shed 5 bases and J shed 8 bases, with 12 bases lying between them. Germline V gene lookup returns CDR1 SEHNR and CDR2 FQNEAQ (reference sequence). This chain's CDR3 is CASSLKTGEKLFF. Here the CDR3 DNA reads TGTGCCAGCAGCCTCAAGACCGGGGAAAAACTGTTTTTT. The whole variable domain, remainder taken from reference TRBV7-9 and TRBJ1-4, is DTGVSQNPRHKITKRGQNVTFRCDPISEHNRLYWYRQTLGQGPEFLTYFQNEAQLEKSRLLSDRFSAERPKGSFSTLEIQRTEQGDSAMYLCASSLKTGEKLFFGSGTQLSVL.

The chain is built from TRBV27 and TRBJ2-5, with D possibly being TRBD2 (5 bases). Between the trimmed V and J ends, which lost 7 bases and 5 bases, there was a span of 11 bases. Germline CDR1 reads MNHEY; CDR2 reads SMNVEV (reference sequence). This CDR3 has 12 amino acids. The CDR3 region is CASTGLGETQYF. Written as DNA, the CDR3 is TGTGCCAGCACCGGACTCGGGGAGACCCAGTACTTC.

The chain has TRBV20-1 and TRBJ2-2; 8 nucleotides match TRBD1. CDR3 length equals 13 residues. V dropped 2 bases and J dropped 4; count of bases not matched to a gene: 0. The germline gives CDR1 DFQATT, CDR2 SNEGSKA (reference sequence). CDR3 DNA sequence: TGCAGTGCTAGACAGGGGGCCACCGGGGAGCTGTTTTTT. Encoded protein: CSARQGATGELFF.

The table lists this clonotype with a few counts. The chain carries TRBV5-4 and TRBJ2-5; D possibly matches TRBD1 or TRBD2 (5 bases each). There are 14 residues in the CDR3. Germline-derived CDR1 and CDR2 are SGHNT and YYREEE (reference sequence). V was trimmed by 3 bases and J by 5 bases, leaving 14 bases between them. The CDR3 loop reads CASSSPRGGETQYF. In DNA form, the CDR3 reads TGTGCCAGCAGCTCCCCAAGGGGCGGGGAGACCCAGTACTTC.

J is TRBJ2-7 and V is TRBV10-3, with 9 bases identical to TRBD2. Germline CDR1 ENHRY, CDR2 SYGVKD. The CDR3 loop spans 16 amino acids. The ends lost 5 bases at V and 6 bases at J; junction bases unmatched: 14. The CDR3 protein is CAISRYTGTSLAEQYF. The CDR3 region has the DNA TGTGCCATCAGTCGATATACAGGGACTAGCTTAGCCGAGCAGTACTTC.

The chain recombines TRBV20-1 with TRBJ2-5; 12 nucleotides line up with TRBD2. V gave up 0 bases and J gave up 4 bases; unmatched junction bases: 9. The CDR3 covers 17 residues. Germline CDR1 DFQATT, CDR2 SNEGSKA (reference sequence). CDR3: CSARENPGLAGRETQYF. The CDR3 nucleotides are TGCAGTGCTAGAGAGAACCCCGGACTAGCGGGACGAGAGACCCAGTACTTC.

V and J are TRBV9 and TRBJ1-1; D is uncertain. Germline V gives CDR1 SGDLS, CDR2 YYNGEE. Trimming cost V 4 bases and J 7 bases, with 17 bases left between them. CDR3 size: 14 residues. CDR3 sequence: CASSLVSWTIEAFF. The DNA of the CDR3 is TGTGCCAGCAGCCTAGTTTCGTGGACCATTGAAGCTTTCTTT.

The chain has TRBV7-9 and TRBJ1-6; D gene unclear. In germline, CDR1 is SEHNR, CDR2 FQNEAQ (reference sequence). The CDR3 is made up of 14 amino acids. V gave up 5 bases and J gave up 9 bases, with 14 bases separating them. In nucleotides, the CDR3 is TGTGCCAGCAGCGGCGACGGTCGCGTTTCACCCCTCCACTTT. Translating it yields CASSGDGRVSPLHF.

This clonotype was observed many times. The J gene is TRBJ2-5, the V gene TRBV7-9, with D possibly TRBD2 on 5 matching bases. Trimming shortened V by 2 bases and J by 3 bases, and 7 bases separated the two germline ends. The CDR3 spans 13 residues. Germline V CDR1 and CDR2: SEHNR, FQNEAQ (reference sequence). The CDR3 region is CASSLQEEETQYF. The CDR3 coding sequence is TGTGCCAGCAGCTTACAGGAGGAAGAGACCCAGTACTTC.

The chain carries TRBV2 and TRBJ1-1; D not certain. CDR1 is SNHLY and CDR2 is FYNNEI in the germline V gene. V was shortened by 2 bases and J by 7 bases, with 11 bases between the two germline ends. CDR3 length equals 13 residues. CDR3 amino acids: CASSESPGLEAFF. In nucleotides, the CDR3 is TGTGCCAGCAGTGAATCCCCGGGTCTTGAAGCTTTCTTT.

The chain combines TRBV7-3 with TRBJ2-1, with TRBD1 identical over 10 bases. V dropped 5 bases and J dropped 8; count of bases not matched to a gene: 9. CDR1 is SGHTA and CDR2 is FQGTGA in the germline V gene. The CDR3 extends over 15 amino acids. In DNA, the CDR3 is TGTGCCAGCAGCCCAAGGGGGGACAGGGGTTATGAGCAGTTCTTC. It translates to CASSPRGDRGYEQFF.

This clonotype was detected once. The J gene is TRBJ2-3, the V gene TRBV29-1, with 13 bases aligning to TRBD2. The CDR3 length is 15 residues. V shed 6 bases, J shed 6 bases, and the junction held 9 bases outside the gene matches. CDR1 and CDR2 (germline): SQVTM, ANQGSEA. This CDR3 is CSVDPGLAGLDTQYF. The DNA for the CDR3 is TGCAGCGTAGACCCGGGACTAGCGGGGTTGGATACGCAGTATTTT.

This clonotype was seen a few times. The chain joins TRBV5-1 to TRBJ1-2, with 9 bases aligning to TRBD1. V dropped 0 bases and J dropped 0; count of bases not matched to a gene: 3. Germline lookup yields CDR1 SGHRS and CDR2 YFSETQ. This CDR3 contains 16 residues. The CDR3 DNA reads as TGCGCCAGCAGCTTGGCACAGGGGGCGTCTAACTATGGCTACACCTTC. Its protein product is CASSLAQGASNYGYTF.

This clonotype has a handful of counts. The rearrangement uses TRBV20-1 and TRBJ1-1, with 9 nucleotides matching TRBD1. The CDR3 is 13 amino acids. The germline CDR1 and CDR2 sequences are DFQATT and SNEGSKA (reference sequence). After removal of 6 bases from V and 5 bases from J, the junction contained 7 bases not matched to a gene. The CDR3 reads CSALQGAATEAFF. The DNA of the CDR3 is TGCAGTGCCCTACAGGGGGCGGCGACTGAAGCTTTCTTT.

Notes on this clonotype: A much larger clone sits a single nucleotide away, making a read error possible. The rearrangement uses TRBV2 and TRBJ2-7; TRBD2 matches at 8 bases. Germline trimming cut 7 bases from V and 3 bases from J; bases unmatched to any gene: 8. This CDR3 region has 14 residues. Per germline, CDR1 SNHLY and CDR2 FYNNEI. CDR3 sequence: CASNDGGGIYEQYF. CDR3 nucleotide sequence: TGTGCCAGCAATGACGGGGGGGGTATCTACGAGCAGTACTTC.

In its sample, this clonotype was seen many times. This chain uses TRBV12-3 or TRBV12-4 with TRBJ1-1, with D hard to call. Trimming removed 7 bases from V and 1 base from J, with 16 bases in between. This CDR3 is built from 15 residues. CDR3 residues: CASTMGYRENTEAFF. Written as DNA, the CDR3 is TGTGCCAGCACCATGGGGTACAGAGAGAACACTGAAGCTTTCTTT.

This clonotype came up many times. The chain combines TRBV7-9 with TRBJ2-2, with D perhaps matching TRBD2 (6 bases). Per germline, CDR1 SEHNR and CDR2 FQNEAQ (reference sequence). V was clipped by 5 bases and J by 1 base, with 8 bases between them. CDR3 size: 14 residues. The CDR3 sequence is CASSRGRNTGELFF. DNA for the CDR3: TGTGCCAGCAGCCGGGGGAGGAACACCGGGGAGCTGTTTTTT.

The chain recombines TRBV19 with TRBJ2-7; TRBD2 is a possible D gene (7 bases). Germline CDR1 LNHDA, CDR2 SQIVND (reference sequence). V lost 6 bases and J lost 5, with 14 bases in between. The length of the CDR3 is 13 residues. CDR3 amino acids: CASSGGRWNEQYF. The CDR3 DNA follows: TGTGCCAGTAGCGGGGGGCGCTGGAACGAGCAGTACTTC.

V usage is TRBV7-9 and J usage is TRBJ2-7; D possibly corresponds to TRBD1 (6 bases). The germline V gene has CDR1 SEHNR and CDR2 FQNEAQ (reference sequence). This CDR3 region has 16 residues. V was pared by 3 bases and J by 2 bases, with 17 bases between. The CDR3 coding sequence is TGTGCCAGCAGCTTGCAATACGGGACACAAACCTACGAGCAGTACTTC. The encoded protein is CASSLQYGTQTYEQYF.

This clonotype was found once. V gene TRBV19 combines with J gene TRBJ2-1; 12 nucleotides match TRBD2. Germline V gene lookup returns CDR1 LNHDA and CDR2 SQIVND (reference sequence). There are 17 residues in the CDR3. After removal of 5 bases from V and 12 bases from J, the junction contained 17 bases not matched to a gene. The CDR3 DNA follows: TGTGCCAGTAGTGACCCAAGAGGGACTAGCGGGCGGGACGGGCAGTTCTTC. It yields the protein CASSDPRGTSGRDGQFF.

This clonotype appeared a single time. The chain has TRBV7-3 and TRBJ1-3; 7 bases are a match to TRBD1. V shed 2 bases and J 3 bases; nucleotides not matched to a gene: 10. The germline CDR1 and CDR2 sequences are SGHTA and FQGTGA. CDR3 length equals 17 residues. CDR3 in DNA: TGTGCCAGCAGCTTAGGGCTCGACAGGGAATATGGAAACACCATATATTTT. Protein product: CASSLGLDREYGNTIYF. Full variable domain (rest looked up from reference TRBV7-3 and TRBJ1-3): GAGVSQTPSNKVTEKGKYVELRCDPISGHTALYWYRQSLGQGPEFLIYFQGTGAADDSGLPNDRFFAVRPEGSVSTLKIQRTERGDSAVYLCASSLGLDREYGNTIYFGEGSWLTVV.

CDR3 sequence: CASSKGAPEETQYF. In nucleotides, the CDR3 is TGTGCCAGTAGTAAGGGGGCGCCGGAGGAGACCCAGTACTTC. This chain links TRBV19 with TRBJ2-5, with 7 nucleotides matching TRBD1. The CDR3 has 14 residues. Per the germline V gene, CDR1 is LNHDA and CDR2 is SQIVND (reference sequence). V trimming: 4 bases; J trimming: 5 bases; junction bases outside the gene matches: 7.